These 23 T cell receptor beta chains were all obtained from the same sample, sequenced in a study of shared clonotypes between healthy human individuals. Repertoires were generated with immunoSEQ multiplex PCR, while TCRdb's copy carries only in-frame clones and drops some. The sample yields roughly 500,000 clones, around 96% seen once. Sequenced sample: naive CD4+ T cells sorted from blood. Specified subset: CD45RA+ positively selected. Source of these receptors: a woman in her twenties or thirties in good health.

This chain joins TRBV2 and TRBJ2-6; 8 bases align to TRBD1. Germline lookup yields CDR1 SNHLY and CDR2 FYNNEI. The CDR3 length is 18 residues. Trimming removed 6 bases from V and 1 base from J; junction bases left unmatched: 11. The CDR3 bases are TGTGCCAGCAGGATCCGGGACAGGACCCTATCTGGGGCCAACGTCCTGACTTTC. This sequence encodes CASRIRDRTLSGANVLTF.

The chain has TRBV28 and TRBJ1-1, with a possible D match to TRBD1 (6 bases). CDR1 and CDR2 (germline): MDHEN, SYDVKM. The V gene lost 5 bases and the J gene lost 1 base, with 11 bases spanning the gap. The CDR3 length is 14 residues. As DNA, the CDR3 is TGTGCCAGCAGTCCTCCACAGGGGAACACTGAAGCTTTCTTT. It encodes CASSPPQGNTEAFF. The whole variable domain, remainder taken from reference TRBV28 and TRBJ1-1, is DVKVTQSSRYLVKRTGEKVFLECVQDMDHENMFWYRQDPGLGLRLIYFSYDVKMKEKGDIPEGYSVSREKKERFSLILESASTNQTSMYLCASSPPQGNTEAFFGQGTRLTVV.

V is TRBV27 and J is TRBJ2-7, with 16 bases lining up with TRBD2. V lost 3 bases, J lost 2 bases, and 7 bases stayed unmatched. CDR1 is MNHEY and CDR2 is SMNVEV in the germline V gene (reference sequence). The CDR3 sequence is 18 residues long. The CDR3 sequence: CASSFRGLAGGPPYEQYF. The CDR3, as DNA: TGTGCCAGCAGTTTTCGGGGACTAGCGGGAGGGCCCCCCTACGAGCAGTACTTC.

The chain carries TRBV6-5 and TRBJ2-3; D is perhaps TRBD2 (6 bases). This CDR3 contains 15 residues. Germline CDR1 is MNHEY and CDR2 is SVGAGI. V was shortened by 5 bases and J by 0 bases, with 12 bases between the two germline ends. The CDR3 bases are TGTGCCAGCAGTCGGGACTCTATTAGCACAGATACGCAGTATTTT. Protein: CASSRDSISTDTQYF.

V and J are TRBV28 and TRBJ2-7; 10 bases fit TRBD2. J lost 4 bases, V lost 8 bases, and 5 bases had no gene match. Germline CDR1 reads MDHEN; CDR2 reads SYDVKM. There are 13 residues in the CDR3. The CDR3 sequence is CASYEREGYEQYF. The CDR3 bases are TGTGCCAGCTATGAGCGGGAGGGGTACGAGCAGTACTTC.

V usage is TRBV10-3 and J usage is TRBJ1-3; D gene uncertain. The CDR3 contains 11 residues. Trimming took 1 base from V and 7 from J, leaving 2 bases between them. Germline V gene data show CDR1 as ENHRY and CDR2 as SYGVKD. The chain's CDR3 is CAISEFNTIYF. Here the CDR3 DNA reads TGTGCCATCAGTGAGTTCAACACCATATATTTT.

This clone was seen only once. The V call is TRBV2, the J call TRBJ1-2, with no clear D. CDR3 length: 14 residues. V was cut by 2 bases and J by 4 bases, with 11 bases left in between. Germline V CDR1 and CDR2: SNHLY, FYNNEI. CDR3 DNA: TGTGCCAGCAGTGAATCGGACGCCCTCTATGGCTACACCTTC. Translated: CASSESDALYGYTF.

The rearrangement uses TRBV18 and TRBJ2-3; TRBD2 is a possible D gene (6 bases). V was trimmed by 6 bases and J by 2 bases, leaving 15 bases between them. Germline V lookup: CDR1 KGHSH, CDR2 LQKENI. The CDR3 consists of 15 residues. This chain's CDR3 is CASSPRWGVTDTQYF. CDR3 coding DNA: TGTGCCAGCTCCCCCCGGTGGGGGGTCACAGATACGCAGTATTTT.

Details on this clone: The sample has other DNA sequences that encode this CDR3 too. The CDR3 region has the DNA TGTGCCAGCAGCGAAAGGACATCGAGCTCTGGAAACACCATATATTTT. This gives the protein CASSERTSSSGNTIYF. V is TRBV9 and J is TRBJ1-3; weak D call: TRBD1 (5 bases). Germline V lookup: CDR1 SGDLS, CDR2 YYNGEE. The CDR3 totals 16 residues. V shed 3 bases and J shed 0 bases, with 13 bases lying between them.

Turning to this clone: Other DNA sequences in this specimen translate into the identical CDR3. This chain links TRBV18 with TRBJ1-1, with 9 bases that match TRBD1. The CDR3 loop spans 14 amino acids. The V and J ends lost 6 bases and 1 base, in that order; junction bases with no gene match: 3. Germline V gives CDR1 KGHSH, CDR2 LQKENI. This chain's CDR3 is CASSLGQGNTEAFF. The CDR3 nucleotides read TGTGCCAGCTCGTTGGGACAGGGGAACACTGAAGCTTTCTTT.

The chain carries TRBV5-1 and TRBJ1-4; 8 nucleotides agree with TRBD1. V was pared by 2 bases and J by 7 bases, with 4 bases of the junction left unmatched. There are 14 residues in the CDR3. Germline CDR1 and CDR2: SGHRS and YFSETQ. CDR3 sequence reads: CASSFGQGAEKLFF. CDR3 DNA sequence: TGCGCCAGCAGCTTTGGGCAGGGGGCTGAAAAACTGTTTTTT.

The chain has TRBV6-5 and TRBJ2-1, with 10 bases that match TRBD1. CDR1 and CDR2 (germline): MNHEY, SVGAGI. This CDR3 contains 14 residues. The trim removed 4 bases at V and 5 bases at J, leaving 2 bases unmatched. The chain's CDR3 is CASSSGQGNNEQFF. The DNA for the CDR3 is TGTGCCAGCAGTTCGGGACAGGGGAACAATGAGCAGTTCTTC.

This rearrangement joins TRBV7-8 to TRBJ2-2; 10 nucleotides line up with TRBD1. V lost 2 bases, J lost 1 base, and 7 bases stayed unmatched. This CDR3 region has 18 residues. Germline V gives CDR1 SGHVS, CDR2 FQNEAQ. The CDR3 loop reads CASSLRDRGTVNTGELFF. CDR3 DNA sequence: TGTGCCAGCAGCTTACGGGACAGGGGAACCGTGAACACCGGGGAGCTGTTTTTT.

The rearrangement links TRBV7-9 to TRBJ2-2; D may correspond to TRBD1 or TRBD2 (5 bases each). In germline, CDR1 is SEHNR, CDR2 FQNEAQ (reference sequence). This CDR3 has 17 residues. V shed 0 bases and J shed 8 bases, with 19 bases lying between them. CDR3 coding DNA: TGTGCCAGCAGCTTAGCGGCCGGGACCGTTGCAGTTGGGGAGCTGTTTTTT. Its protein is CASSLAAGTVAVGELFF. Full variable domain (outside the CDR3, taken from reference TRBV7-9 and TRBJ2-2): DTGVSQNPRHKITKRGQNVTFRCDPISEHNRLYWYRQTLGQGPEFLTYFQNEAQLEKSRLLSDRFSAERPKGSFSTLEIQRTEQGDSAMYLCASSLAAGTVAVGELFFGEGSRLTVL.

The chain combines TRBV29-1 with TRBJ2-7, with D possibly matching TRBD1 (7 bases). The CDR3 extends over 12 amino acids. The V and J ends lost 6 bases and 4 bases respectively, with 13 bases between them. Germline loops: CDR1 SQVTM, CDR2 ANQGSEA. The DNA for the CDR3 is TGCAGCGTACGGAGGGGGCTTTACGAGCAGTACTTC. This gives the protein CSVRRGLYEQYF.

V gene TRBV6-5 combines with J gene TRBJ2-7; D gene uncertain. Trimming pared 0 bases from V and 6 bases from J, leaving 12 bases between. The CDR3 runs to 14 residues. Germline CDR1 MNHEY, CDR2 SVGAGI. For the CDR3, the DNA is TGTGCCAGCAGTTACTCTGGGCTAGTAGTCGAGCAGTACTTC. Protein sequence: CASSYSGLVVEQYF.

This sequence joins TRBV10-3 and TRBJ1-6; tentative D call: TRBD1 (5 bases). From germline, CDR1 is ENHRY and CDR2 SYGVKD. With 7 bases removed from V and 9 bases from J, the gap between germline ends came to 16 bases. The CDR3 is 14 residues long. The CDR3 nucleotides read TGTGCCATCAATACCGGGACGGGAGGTTCACCCCTCCACTTT. The encoded protein is CAINTGTGGSPLHF.

The chain uses TRBV19 and TRBJ1-4; maybe TRBD1 (5 bases). This CDR3 region has 15 residues. With 5 bases removed from V and 0 bases from J, the gap between germline ends came to 10 bases. Germline CDR1 reads LNHDA; CDR2 reads SQIVND (reference sequence). CDR3 sequence: CASSVLQATNEKLFF. The CDR3 DNA reads TGTGCCAGTAGTGTTTTACAGGCAACTAATGAAAAACTGTTTTTT.

The J gene is TRBJ1-4, the V gene TRBV18; D gene uncertain. Trimming removed 2 bases from V and 0 bases from J, with 7 bases in between. Germline CDR1 is KGHSH and CDR2 is LQKENI. The CDR3 runs 15 residues. The CDR3 nucleotides are TGTGCCAGCTCACCAGACATCGCAACTAATGAAAAACTGTTTTTT. Translating gives CASSPDIATNEKLFF.

This rearrangement joins TRBV7-9 to TRBJ1-1, with D perhaps matching TRBD1 (5 bases). The length of the CDR3 is 14 residues. V lost 6 bases and J 4 bases, leaving 15 bases between the germline ends. Germline values: CDR1 SEHNR, CDR2 FQNEAQ (reference sequence). CDR3 amino acids: CASSNPGRTTEAFF. CDR3 DNA: TGTGCCAGCAGTAATCCGGGACGAACCACTGAAGCTTTCTTT.

This sequence joins TRBV6-5 and TRBJ1-3, with a tentative D call TRBD1 (5 bases). V was cut by 8 bases and J by 4 bases, with 9 bases left in between. The germline CDR1 and CDR2 sequences are MNHEY and SVGAGI. The CDR3 spans 12 residues. This chain's CDR3 is CASGPGGNTIYF. CDR3 DNA sequence: TGTGCCAGCGGGCCAGGGGGAAACACCATATATTTT.

This clone was counted a single time. The J gene is TRBJ2-1, the V gene TRBV7-9; TRBD1 aligns across 10 bases. The length of the CDR3 is 14 residues. Germline assignment: CDR1 SEHNR and CDR2 FQNEAQ (reference sequence). V lost 6 bases to trimming and J lost 8 bases; unmatched junction nucleotides: 7. DNA for the CDR3: TGTGCCAGCAGAGCGGACAGGGGGGTCCATGAGCAGTTCTTC. It yields the protein CASRADRGVHEQFF. The full variable domain, with the rest looked up from reference TRBV7-9 and TRBJ2-1, is DTGVSQNPRHKITKRGQNVTFRCDPISEHNRLYWYRQTLGQGPEFLTYFQNEAQLEKSRLLSDRFSAERPKGSFSTLEIQRTEQGDSAMYLCASRADRGVHEQFFGPGTRLTVL.

The rearrangement links TRBV6-1 to TRBJ1-2, with 7 nucleotides matching TRBD1. CDR3 size: 16 residues. The germline gives CDR1 MNHNS, CDR2 SASEGT. Losses at the gene ends were 4 bases for V and 1 base for J; bases not matched to a gene: 9. The CDR3 coding sequence is TGTGCCAGCAGTGGAAACATGGGACAGTATAACTATGGCTACACCTTC. As protein: CASSGNMGQYNYGYTF.